This TCR beta chain was obtained from a study of Graves' ophthalmopathy and Graves' hyperthyroidism (dated by TCRdb to between 2018 and 2020). Study-wide context: Peripheral blood was collected at initial diagnosis, prior to any treatment. TCR beta repertoire signatures were used to distinguish Graves' ophthalmopathy from Graves' hyperthyroidism and to predict progression to ophthalmopathy. In total, some 140 blood samples were TCR-sequenced: 40 to 45 ophthalmopathy, approximately 75 hyperthyroidism and around 17 hyperthyroidism-to-ophthalmopathy patients. To explore V-J signatures that distinguish ophthalmopathy from hyperthyroidism, a discovery set of 100 patients was enrolled, made up of roughly 41 with ophthalmopathy and 57 with stable hyperthyroidism. An independent validation cohort was composed of some 19 hyperthyroidism patients and more than 15 patients who later progressed from hyperthyroidism to ophthalmopathy. T-cell repertoires of thyroid tissue and blood were compared in 5 or 6 hyperthyroidism patients. Following sampling, methimazole starting at 30 mg daily was administered to hyperthyroidism patients, and high-dose intravenous methylprednisolone was administered to ophthalmopathy patients. The 100 or so discovery patients were randomly split 7:3 into training and test sets.

TCR beta CDR3 regions were amplified from RNA transcripts for repertoire sequencing. HTBI primers and the Qiagen OneStep RT-PCR kit were used in a first-round RT-PCR, which was followed by a second-round multiplex PCR, size selection and purification. Libraries were sequenced paired-end with 100 bp reads on an Illumina HiSeq2000. The paper's processing steps were these. SOAPnuke was used to process the reads, removing any read that contained adapters or uncalled bases, had a mean Phred below 15, or lacked an exact match to the constant primer or identifier. COPE v1.2.5 was used to merge high-quality paired reads. Unique nucleotide sequences were defined as clonotypes and aligned to IMGT TRB V, D and J references using MiTCR v1.1. The analysis was limited to V-J combinations with a frequency above 0.0001, which together covered approximately 99% of repertoires. A TCR clonal expansion and chaos score per V-J combination was defined as the ratio of F50 clonal expansion to chaos observed in the TCRdist matrix. Features were reduced by Welch's t-statistics and random forest to over 10 V-J combinations, which fed a naive Bayes classifier. Thyroid-blood repertoire similarity was quantified with the Morisita-Horn index. TCRdb reran the public reads through fastp at Q25 and MiXCR, keeping productive beta chains. Merged by CDR3 protein, the rows form single entries marked with the most common genes and DNA. TCRdb assigned the V and J calls; the authors' analysis was not used. This sample lists hundreds of thousands of distinct CDR3 sequences; about a fifth were detected once. More than 5.5% of the sample is in the top ten clones.

V is cut by 6 bases and J by 5 bases, and the space between the germline ends is 13 bases. The CDR3, cysteine through phenylalanine, is 13 amino acids long. Only the CDR3 part of the read is kept: 39 bases, read in frame from the first base. CDR1 and CDR2 (PRHDT, FYEKMQ) derive from the germline V gene (reference sequence). There are many counts of this clonotype. It lacks a known antigen. No base qualities exist here, and no much larger clone lies one base off it. General conclusions and limits of the study: Ophthalmopathy was separated from stable hyperthyroidism by the 13-signature model with about 88% sensitivity and roughly 83% specificity in cross-validation and with 80%/75% in the test set. Among expanded thyroid clonotypes with frequency above 0.001, most also showed up in blood, which suggests that blood repertoires may reflect the thyroid immune response. Sample size was not statistically predetermined, and group allocation was not concealed from the investigators. In validation, the model predicted ophthalmopathy progression with nearly 71% sensitivity and around 72% specificity; some 13 predicted patients were CT-confirmed with GO in a median of approximately six months.

A patient counted as having stable hyperthyroidism if there was no progression to ophthalmopathy within 18 months of follow-up. Hyperthyroidism patients were newly diagnosed, with disease duration under 2 months, and aged 18 to 65 years. Patients with other autoimmune diseases, uncontrolled infections, pregnancy or lactation were excluded. Clinical symptoms, serum thyroxine, TRAb, thyroid ultrasound and orbital computed tomography were used for diagnosis. Ficoll-Paque density gradient centrifugation was used to isolate PBMCs from approximately 10 ml of fresh peripheral blood. Total RNA was extracted using Trizol reagent, and RNA quality was checked on an Agilent 2100 Bioanalyzer.

This chain joins TRBV13 to TRBJ1-1; TRBD1 could be the D gene, as 5 bases match. Sample: peripheral blood. This TCR was recovered from a woman younger than 35 with stable Graves' hyperthyroidism. Some clones in this sample may be carry-over from other donors' samples. Donor details come from another sample of the same person, matched by shared clones. The nucleotide sequence reads as follows: TGTGCCAGCAGTTATGTTCGGGGGACTGAAGCTTTCTTT. Its coded protein is CASSYVRGTEAFF.